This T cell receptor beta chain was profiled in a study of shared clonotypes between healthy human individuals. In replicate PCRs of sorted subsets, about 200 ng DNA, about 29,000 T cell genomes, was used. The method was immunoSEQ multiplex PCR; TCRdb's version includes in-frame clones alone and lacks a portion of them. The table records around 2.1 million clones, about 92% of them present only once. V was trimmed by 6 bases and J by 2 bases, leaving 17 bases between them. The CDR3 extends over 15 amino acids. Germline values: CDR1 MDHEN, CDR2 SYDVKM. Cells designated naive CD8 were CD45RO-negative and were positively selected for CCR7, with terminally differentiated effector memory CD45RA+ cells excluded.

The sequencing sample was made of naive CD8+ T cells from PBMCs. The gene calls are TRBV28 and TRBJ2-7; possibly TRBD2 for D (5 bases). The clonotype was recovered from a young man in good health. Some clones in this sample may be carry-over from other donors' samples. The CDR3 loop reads CASRGRDPFPYEQYF. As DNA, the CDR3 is TGTGCCAGCAGGGGCCGGGATCCTTTTCCCTACGAGCAGTACTTC.